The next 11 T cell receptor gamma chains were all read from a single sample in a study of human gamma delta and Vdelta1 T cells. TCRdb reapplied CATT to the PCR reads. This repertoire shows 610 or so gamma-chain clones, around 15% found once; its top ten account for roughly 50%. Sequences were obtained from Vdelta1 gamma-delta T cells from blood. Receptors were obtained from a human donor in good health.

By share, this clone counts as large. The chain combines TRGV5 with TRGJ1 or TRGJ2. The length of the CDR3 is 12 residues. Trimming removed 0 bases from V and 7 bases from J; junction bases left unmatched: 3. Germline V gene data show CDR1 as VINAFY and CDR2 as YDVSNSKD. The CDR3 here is CATWDRQYKKLF. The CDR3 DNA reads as TGTGCCACCTGGGACAGGCAGTATAAGAAACTCTTT.

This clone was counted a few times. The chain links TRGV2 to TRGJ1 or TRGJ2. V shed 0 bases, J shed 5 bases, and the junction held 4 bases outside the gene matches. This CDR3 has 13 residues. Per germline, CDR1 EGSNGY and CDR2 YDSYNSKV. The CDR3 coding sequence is TGTGCCACCTGGGACGGGGGGGATTATAAGAAACTCTTT. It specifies CATWDGGDYKKLF.

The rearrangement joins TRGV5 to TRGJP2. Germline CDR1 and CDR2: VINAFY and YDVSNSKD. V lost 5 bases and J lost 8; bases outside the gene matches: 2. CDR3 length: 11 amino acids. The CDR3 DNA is TGTGCCACCTGGGCGGATTGGATCAAGACGTTT. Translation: CATWADWIKTF.

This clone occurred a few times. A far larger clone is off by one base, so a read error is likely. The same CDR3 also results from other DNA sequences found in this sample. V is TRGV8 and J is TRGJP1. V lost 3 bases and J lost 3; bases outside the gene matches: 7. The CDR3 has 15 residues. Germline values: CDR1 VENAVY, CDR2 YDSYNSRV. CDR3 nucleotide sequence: TGTGCCACCTGGGATGTGTGCGCCACTGGTTGGTTCAAGATATTT. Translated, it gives CATWDVCATGWFKIF.

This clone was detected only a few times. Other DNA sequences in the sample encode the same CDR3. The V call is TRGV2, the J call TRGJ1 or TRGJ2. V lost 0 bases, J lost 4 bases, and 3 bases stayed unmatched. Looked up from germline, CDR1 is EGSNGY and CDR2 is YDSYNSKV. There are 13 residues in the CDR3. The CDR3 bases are TGTGCCACCTGGGACGGGCCGTATTATAAGAAACTCTTT. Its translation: CATWDGPYYKKLF.

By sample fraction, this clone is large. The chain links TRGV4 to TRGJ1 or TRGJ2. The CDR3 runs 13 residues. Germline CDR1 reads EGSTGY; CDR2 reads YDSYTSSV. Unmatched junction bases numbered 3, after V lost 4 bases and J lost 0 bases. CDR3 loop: CATWDGNYYKKLF. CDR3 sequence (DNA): TGTGCCACCTGGGACGGGAATTATTATAAGAAACTCTTT.

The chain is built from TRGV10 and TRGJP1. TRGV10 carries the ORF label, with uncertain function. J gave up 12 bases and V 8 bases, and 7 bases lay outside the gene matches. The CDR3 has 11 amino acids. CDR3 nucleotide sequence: TGTGCTGCGTGGGATTCAAGGTTCAAGATATTT. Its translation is CAAWDSRFKIF.

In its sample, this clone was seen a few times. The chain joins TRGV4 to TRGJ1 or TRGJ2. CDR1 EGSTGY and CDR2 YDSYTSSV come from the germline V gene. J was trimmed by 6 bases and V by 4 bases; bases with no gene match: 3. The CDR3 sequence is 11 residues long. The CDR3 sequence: CATWDGYKKLF. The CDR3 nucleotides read TGTGCCACCTGGGACGGTTATAAGAAACTCTTT.

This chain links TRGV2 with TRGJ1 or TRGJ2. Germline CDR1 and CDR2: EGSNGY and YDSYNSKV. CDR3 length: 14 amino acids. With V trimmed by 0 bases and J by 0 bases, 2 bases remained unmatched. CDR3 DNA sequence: TGTGCCACCTGGGACGGGCGGAATTATTATAAGAAACTCTTT. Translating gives CATWDGRNYYKKLF.

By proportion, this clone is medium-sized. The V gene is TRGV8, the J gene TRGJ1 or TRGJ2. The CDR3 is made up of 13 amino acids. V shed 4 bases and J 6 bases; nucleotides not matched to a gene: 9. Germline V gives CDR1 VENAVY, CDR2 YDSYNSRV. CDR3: CATWEHRGYKKLF. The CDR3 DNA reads TGTGCCACCTGGGAGCACCGGGGTTATAAGAAACTCTTT.

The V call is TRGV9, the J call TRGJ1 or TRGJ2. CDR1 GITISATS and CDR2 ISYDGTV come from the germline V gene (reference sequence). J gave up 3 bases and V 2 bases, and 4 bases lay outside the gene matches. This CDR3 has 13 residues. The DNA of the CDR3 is TGTGCCTTGTGGGAGGCCTTTTATTATAAGAAACTCTTT. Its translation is CALWEAFYYKKLF.